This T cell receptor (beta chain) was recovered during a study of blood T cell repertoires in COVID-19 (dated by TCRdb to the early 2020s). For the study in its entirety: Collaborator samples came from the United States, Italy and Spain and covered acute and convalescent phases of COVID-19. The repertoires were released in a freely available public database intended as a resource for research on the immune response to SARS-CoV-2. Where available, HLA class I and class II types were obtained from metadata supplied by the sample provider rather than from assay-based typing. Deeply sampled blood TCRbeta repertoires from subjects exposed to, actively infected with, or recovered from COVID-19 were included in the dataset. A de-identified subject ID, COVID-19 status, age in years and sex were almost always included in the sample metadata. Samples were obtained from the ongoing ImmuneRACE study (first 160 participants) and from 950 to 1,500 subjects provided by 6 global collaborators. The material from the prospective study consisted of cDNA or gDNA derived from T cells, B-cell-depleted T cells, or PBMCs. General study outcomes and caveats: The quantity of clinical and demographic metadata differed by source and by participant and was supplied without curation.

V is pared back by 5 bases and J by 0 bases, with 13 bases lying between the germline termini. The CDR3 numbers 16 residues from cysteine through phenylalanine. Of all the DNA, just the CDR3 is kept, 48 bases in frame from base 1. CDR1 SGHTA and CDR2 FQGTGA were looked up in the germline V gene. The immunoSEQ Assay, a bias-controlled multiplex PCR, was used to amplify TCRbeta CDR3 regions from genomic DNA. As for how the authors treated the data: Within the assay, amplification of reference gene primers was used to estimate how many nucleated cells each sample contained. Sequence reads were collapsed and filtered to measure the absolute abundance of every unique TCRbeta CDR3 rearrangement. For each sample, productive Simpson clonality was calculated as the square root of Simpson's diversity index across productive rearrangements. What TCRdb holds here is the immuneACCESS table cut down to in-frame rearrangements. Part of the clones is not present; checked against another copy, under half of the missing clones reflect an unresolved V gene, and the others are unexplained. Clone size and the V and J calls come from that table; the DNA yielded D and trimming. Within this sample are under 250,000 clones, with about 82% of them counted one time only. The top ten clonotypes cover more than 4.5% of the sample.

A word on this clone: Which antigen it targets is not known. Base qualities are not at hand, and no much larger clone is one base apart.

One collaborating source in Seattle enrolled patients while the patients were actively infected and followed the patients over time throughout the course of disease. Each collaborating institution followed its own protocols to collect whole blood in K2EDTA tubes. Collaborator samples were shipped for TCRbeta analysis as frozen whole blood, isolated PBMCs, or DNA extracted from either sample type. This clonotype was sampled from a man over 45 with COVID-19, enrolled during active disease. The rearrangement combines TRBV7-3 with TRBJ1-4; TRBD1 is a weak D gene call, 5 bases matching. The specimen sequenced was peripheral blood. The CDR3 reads CASSPFAGATNEKLFF. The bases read TGTGCCAGCAGCCCCTTCGCGGGGGCAACTAATGAAAAACTGTTTTTT.